Listed below are T cell receptor beta chains from one sample, sequenced in a study of identical twins. MiXCR, applied by TCRdb to the 5' RACE reads, yields one record per CDR3 protein. The sample lists hundreds of thousands of distinct CDR3 sequences, roughly an eighth occurring once. The same sample was also studied in work on yellow fever vaccine responses in identical twins.

Sequenced: PBMCs. The receptors were gathered from a woman under 30 in good health. The CDR3 runs from the conserved cysteine through the conserved F or W. D genes are given only for firm matches. Not all rows give a size; the values are once, few, many and, for expanded clones, a class.

d_gene,j_gene,abundance,v_gene,CDR3aa,CDR3nt
TRBD1,TRBJ2-2,many,TRBV29-1,CSVEWTGVNGELFF,TGCAGCGTTGAGTGGACAGGGGTCAACGGGGAGCTGTTTTTT
TRBD1,TRBJ1-2,few,TRBV11-1,CASSSLGQGELYGYTF,TGTGCCAGCAGCTCCCTGGGACAGGGTGAACTCTATGGCTACACCTTC
TRBD1,TRBJ2-1,.,TRBV7-6,CASSLSPGQGHEQFF,TGTGCCAGCAGCTTATCTCCGGGACAGGGTCATGAGCAGTTCTTC
TRBD1,TRBJ2-1,few,TRBV5-1,CASSLDKGARDEQFF,TGCGCCAGCAGCTTGGACAAGGGGGCTAGGGATGAGCAGTTCTTC
.,TRBJ2-1,.,TRBV24-1,CATSGSGLKPYNEQFF,TGTGCCACCAGTGGATCGGGACTGAAACCTTACAATGAGCAGTTCTTC
TRBD2,TRBJ2-1,.,TRBV12-5,CASGGLAANEQFF,TGTGCTAGTGGAGGACTAGCGGCCAATGAGCAGTTCTTC
.,TRBJ2-1,.,TRBV19,CASSIDLFSGDNEQFF,TGTGCCAGTAGTATAGATCTATTTTCAGGGGACAATGAGCAGTTCTTC
.,TRBJ2-2,few,TRBV6-5,CASSYSSRTNTGELFF,TGTGCCAGCAGTTACTCGTCCAGGACGAACACCGGGGAGCTGTTTTTT
.,TRBJ1-2,.,TRBV5-1,CASSSGSLNYGYTF,TGCGCCAGCAGCTCTGGCAGCCTGAACTATGGCTACACCTTC
.,TRBJ2-1,.,TRBV20-1,CSAWGATGKDEQFF,TGCAGTGCTTGGGGGGCCACAGGGAAGGATGAGCAGTTCTTC
TRBD2,TRBJ2-3,.,TRBV14,CASSNYLASGFTDTQYF,TGTGCCAGCAGCAATTACCTGGCTAGCGGATTCACAGATACGCAGTATTTT
TRBD2,TRBJ2-3,.,TRBV20-1,CSALNRAGRSTDTQYF,TGCAGTGCGCTGAACCGAGCGGGGCGAAGCACAGATACGCAGTATTTT
.,TRBJ2-1,few,TRBV12-3/TRBV12-4,CASSLTTSIGEQFF,TGTGCCAGCAGTTTAACAACTAGCATTGGTGAGCAGTTCTTC
.,TRBJ2-7,few,TRBV28,CASNGKRRKYEQYF,TGTGCCAGCAACGGGAAGAGGCGAAAATACGAGCAGTACTTC
TRBD2,TRBJ2-1,few,TRBV19,CASSAPGLEREQFF,TGTGCCAGTAGTGCCCCGGGACTAGAGCGGGAGCAGTTCTTC
TRBD2,TRBJ2-7,many,TRBV27,CASSLFLAGGPGEQYF,TGTGCCAGCAGTTTATTCCTAGCGGGAGGGCCCGGCGAGCAGTACTTC
TRBD2,TRBJ2-3,many,TRBV10-2,CASGSTSALLDTQYF,TGCGCCAGCGGATCGACTAGCGCATTATTAGATACGCAGTATTTT
.,TRBJ2-4,.,TRBV10-1,CASSEVRQGEGIQYF,TGCGCCAGCAGTGAGGTTCGGCAGGGGGAGGGCATTCAGTACTTC
.,TRBJ2-1,few,TRBV21-1,CASSNGIRQGAYNEQFF,TGTGCCAGCAGCAACGGGATACGACAGGGGGCCTACAATGAGCAGTTCTTC
TRBD2,TRBJ2-3,.,TRBV9,CASSTTSGDIFDTQYF,TGTGCCAGCAGCACAACTAGCGGGGATATCTTTGATACGCAGTATTTT